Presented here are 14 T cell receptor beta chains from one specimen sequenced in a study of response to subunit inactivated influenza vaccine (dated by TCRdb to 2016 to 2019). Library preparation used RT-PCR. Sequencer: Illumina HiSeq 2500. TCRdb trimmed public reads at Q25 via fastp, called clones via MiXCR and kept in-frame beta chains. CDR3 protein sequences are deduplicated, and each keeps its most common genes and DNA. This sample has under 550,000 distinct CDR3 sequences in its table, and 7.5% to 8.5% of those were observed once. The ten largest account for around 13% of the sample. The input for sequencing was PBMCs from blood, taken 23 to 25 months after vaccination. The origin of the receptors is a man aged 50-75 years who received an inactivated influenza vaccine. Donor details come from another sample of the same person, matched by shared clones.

The CDR3 is CASSLGTSITNEQYF. Here the CDR3 DNA reads TGTGCCAGCAGTCTCGGGACAAGTATTACCAACGAGCAGTACTTC. The rearrangement uses TRBV28 and TRBJ2-7; tentatively, D is TRBD1 (6 bases). Germline CDR1 is MDHEN and CDR2 is SYDVKM. The V end was cut by 5 bases, the J end by 5 bases, with 19 bases between. The CDR3 is 15 amino acids.

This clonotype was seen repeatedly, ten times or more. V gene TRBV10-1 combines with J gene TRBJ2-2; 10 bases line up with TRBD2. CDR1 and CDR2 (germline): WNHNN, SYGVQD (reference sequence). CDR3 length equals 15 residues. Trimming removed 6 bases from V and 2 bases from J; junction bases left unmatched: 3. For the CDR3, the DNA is TGCGCCAGCAGAAGGACTAGCGGTAACACCGGGGAGCTGTTTTTT. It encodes CASRRTSGNTGELFF.

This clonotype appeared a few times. The CDR3 DNA reads TGCAGTGCCGAGAGACAGGGCTTTACTTCACCCCTCCACTTT. It is translated as CSAERQGFTSPLHF. The chain carries TRBV20-1 and TRBJ1-6; 7 bases line up with TRBD1. After removal of 6 bases from V and 9 bases from J, the junction contained 11 bases not matched to a gene. The CDR3 sequence is 14 residues long. Germline V CDR1 and CDR2: DFQATT, SNEGSKA (reference sequence).

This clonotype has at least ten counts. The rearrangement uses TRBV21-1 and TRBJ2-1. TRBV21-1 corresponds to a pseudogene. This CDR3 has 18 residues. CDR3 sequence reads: CASSKVSSKPFTFNEQFF. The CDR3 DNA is TGTGCCAGCAGCAAAGTTTCGTCGAAACCGTTTACCTTCAATGAGCAGTTCTTC.

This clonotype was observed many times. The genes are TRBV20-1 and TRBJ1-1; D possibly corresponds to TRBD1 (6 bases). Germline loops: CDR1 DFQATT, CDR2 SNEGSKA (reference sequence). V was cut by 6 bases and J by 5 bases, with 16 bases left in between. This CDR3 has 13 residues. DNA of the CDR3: TGCAGTGCGACACAGGGAAGGGGAACTGAAGCTTTCTTT. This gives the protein CSATQGRGTEAFF.

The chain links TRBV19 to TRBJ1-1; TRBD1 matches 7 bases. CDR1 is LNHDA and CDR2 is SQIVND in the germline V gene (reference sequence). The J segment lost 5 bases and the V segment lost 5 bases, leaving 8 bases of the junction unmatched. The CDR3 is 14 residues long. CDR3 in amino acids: CASSVTRGRTEAFF. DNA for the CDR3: TGTGCCAGTAGTGTTACCAGGGGGAGAACTGAAGCTTTCTTT. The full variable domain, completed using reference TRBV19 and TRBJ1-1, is DGGITQSPKYLFRKEGQNVTLSCEQNLNHDAMYWYRQDPGQGLRLIYYSQIVNDFQKGDIAEGYSVSREKKESFPLTVTSAQKNPTAFYLCASSVTRGRTEAFFGQGTRLTVV.

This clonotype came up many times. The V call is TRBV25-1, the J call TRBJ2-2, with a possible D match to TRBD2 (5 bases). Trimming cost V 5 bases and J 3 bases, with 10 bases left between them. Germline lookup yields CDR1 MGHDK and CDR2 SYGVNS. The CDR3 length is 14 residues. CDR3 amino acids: CASSRTGDTGELFF. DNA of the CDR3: TGTGCCAGCAGTAGGACTGGGGACACCGGGGAGCTGTTTTTT.

CDR3 sequence: CASKKRGYEQFF. In nucleotides, the CDR3 is TGTGCCAGCAAAAAGCGGGGGTATGAGCAGTTCTTC. The rearrangement links TRBV12-3 or TRBV12-4 to TRBJ2-1, with TRBD2 matching 8 bases. The CDR3 has 12 residues. Trimming took 7 bases from V and 8 from J; bases not matched to a gene: 4.

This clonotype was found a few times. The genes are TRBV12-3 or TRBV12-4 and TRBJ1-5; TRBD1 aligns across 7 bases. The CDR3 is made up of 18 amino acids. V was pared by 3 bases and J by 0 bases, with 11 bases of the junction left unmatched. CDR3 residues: CASSFRGLESYSNQPQHF. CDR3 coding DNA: TGTGCCAGCAGTTTTAGGGGGCTCGAATCCTATAGCAATCAGCCCCAGCATTTT.

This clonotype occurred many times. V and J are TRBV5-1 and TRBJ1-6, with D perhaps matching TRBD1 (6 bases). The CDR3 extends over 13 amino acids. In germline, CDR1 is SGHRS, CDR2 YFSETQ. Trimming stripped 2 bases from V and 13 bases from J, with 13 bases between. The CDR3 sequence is CASSFRTGSPLHF. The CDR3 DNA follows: TGCGCCAGCAGCTTCCGAACAGGGTCGCCCCTCCACTTT. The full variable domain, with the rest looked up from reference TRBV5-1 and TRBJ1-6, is KAGVTQTPRYLIKTRGQQVTLSCSPISGHRSVSWYQQTPGQGLQFLFEYFSETQRNKGNFPGRFSGRQFSNSRSEMNVSTLELGDSALYLCASSFRTGSPLHFGNGTRLTVT.

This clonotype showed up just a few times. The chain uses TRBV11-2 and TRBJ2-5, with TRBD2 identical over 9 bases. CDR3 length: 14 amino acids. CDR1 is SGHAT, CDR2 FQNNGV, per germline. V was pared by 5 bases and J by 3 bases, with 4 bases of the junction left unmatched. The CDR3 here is CASSPSGGKETQYF. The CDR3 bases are TGTGCCAGCAGCCCGAGCGGGGGGAAAGAGACCCAGTACTTC.

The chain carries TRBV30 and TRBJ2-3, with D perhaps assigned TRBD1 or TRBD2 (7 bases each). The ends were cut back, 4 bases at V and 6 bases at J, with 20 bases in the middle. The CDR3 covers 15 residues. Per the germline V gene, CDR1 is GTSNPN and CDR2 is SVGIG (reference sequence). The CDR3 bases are TGTGCCTGGAATTACAGGGGCCTAGCGGACGATACGCAGTATTTT. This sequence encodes CAWNYRGLADDTQYF.

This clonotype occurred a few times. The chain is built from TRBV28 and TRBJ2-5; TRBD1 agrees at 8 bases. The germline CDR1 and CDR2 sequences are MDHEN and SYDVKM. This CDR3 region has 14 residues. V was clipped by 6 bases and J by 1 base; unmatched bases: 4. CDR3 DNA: TGTGCCAGCAGACCAGGGGGCACCCAAGAGACCCAGTACTTC. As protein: CASRPGGTQETQYF.

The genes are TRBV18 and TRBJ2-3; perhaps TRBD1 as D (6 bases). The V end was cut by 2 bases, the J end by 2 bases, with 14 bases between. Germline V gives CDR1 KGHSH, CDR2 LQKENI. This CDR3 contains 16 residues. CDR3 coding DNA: TGTGCCAGCTCACCAAGCAGGGGAACAACCACAGATACGCAGTATTTT. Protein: CASSPSRGTTTDTQYF. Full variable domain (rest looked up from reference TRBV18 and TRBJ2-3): NAGVMQNPRHLVRRRGQEARLRCSPMKGHSHVYWYRQLPEEGLKFMVYLQKENIIDESGMPKERFSAEFPKEGPSILRIQQVVRGDSAAYFCASSPSRGTTTDTQYFGPGTRLTVL.